One sample yielded the 5 T cell receptor beta chains listed below, sequenced in a study of T cell responses to AZD1222 COVID-19 vaccine. Libraries were prepared by immunoSEQ multiplex PCR; TCRdb keeps only in-frame clonotypes and omits some of them. The repertoire holds tens of thousands of clones, with about nine tenths as singletons. Here the sequenced sample was peripheral blood, taken on day 0 of AZD1222 vaccination. These TCRs come from an adult in good health.

In its sample, this clone was seen a few times. This CDR3 reads CSAAFTGLAGVYEQYF. The CDR3, as DNA: TGCAGCGCCGCCTTTACAGGACTAGCGGGAGTTTACGAGCAGTACTTC. The chain couples TRBV29-1 to TRBJ2-7; 13 bases are shared with TRBD2. Germline CDR1 is SQVTM and CDR2 is ANQGSEA. V shed 7 bases and J 4 bases; nucleotides not matched to a gene: 13. CDR3 size: 16 residues.

A remark on this clone: Distinct nucleotide sequences in the sample also encode this CDR3. The V gene is TRBV15, the J gene TRBJ2-7, with unresolved D. The CDR3 runs 13 residues. Germline V lookup: CDR1 LNHNV, CDR2 YYDKDF (reference sequence). The V end was cut by 0 bases, the J end by 3 bases, with 6 bases between. The CDR3 nucleotides read TGTGCCACCAGCAGAGATGTTAGCTACGAGCAGTACTTC. Translating gives CATSRDVSYEQYF.

The V and J genes are TRBV30 and TRBJ1-2, with D unclear. CDR1 and CDR2 from the germline V gene are GTSNPN and SVGIG (reference sequence). There are 12 residues in the CDR3. V shed 0 bases and J shed 5 bases, with 7 bases lying between them. This CDR3 reads CAWSVLEYGYTF. The CDR3 DNA sequence: TGTGCCTGGAGTGTATTGGAGTATGGCTACACCTTC.

About this clone itself: Additional DNA sequences in this sample encode the identical CDR3. The chain has TRBV3-1 (or the pseudogene TRBV3-2) and TRBJ1-1; the D is unclear. The CDR3 length is 13 residues. Germline values: CDR1 LGHDT, CDR2 YNNKEL (reference sequence). V lost 1 base and J lost 2, with 5 bases in between. The CDR3 DNA is TGTGCCAGCAGCCAAGTTCCAAACACTGAAGCTTTCTTT. Its protein product is CASSQVPNTEAFF.

There are a few counts of this clone. The chain uses TRBV12-3 or TRBV12-4 and TRBJ1-1; weak D call: TRBD1 (5 bases). Trimming left V 6 bases short and J 1 base short, with 9 bases between. This CDR3 has 13 amino acids. The CDR3: CASSTTGNTEAFF. DNA for the CDR3: TGTGCCAGCAGCACCACAGGGAACACTGAAGCTTTCTTT.